The next 2 T cell receptor beta chains were all read from a single sample in a study of T-cell reconstitution after alpha-beta-depleted transplantation in children. Unique molecular identifiers were incorporated into the prepared TCRbeta library. TCRdb passed the PCR reads through MiXCR, listing each CDR3 protein once. This sample has about a million distinct CDR3 sequences; roughly 29% occur once, and the top ten carry approximately 30%. The input for sequencing was PBMCs, mostly from graft donor cells, taken 360 days after TCRalphabeta/CD19-depleted stem cell transplant. The receptors here all came from a boy in the first two years of life who had a stem cell transplant for SCID, so the T cells may come from the graft donor.

This chain uses TRBV15 with TRBJ2-5; maybe TRBD2 (6 bases). The V end was cut by 4 bases, the J end by 2 bases, with 8 bases between. The CDR3 runs to 13 residues. Germline loops: CDR1 LNHNV, CDR2 YYDKDF (reference sequence). CDR3 DNA sequence: TGTGCCACCAGCACCCGGGGGCAAGAGACCCAGTACTTC. Amino acids: CATSTRGQETQYF.

The V and J genes are TRBV5-1 and TRBJ2-3; 8 nucleotides line up with TRBD2. Germline V gene lookup returns CDR1 SGHRS and CDR2 YFSETQ. CDR3 size: 15 residues. J lost 1 base, V lost 0 bases, and 1 base had no gene match. The CDR3, as DNA: TGCGCCAGCAGCTTGGCGCGGGGGGGCACAGATACGCAGTATTTT. Its protein is CASSLARGGTDTQYF. Full variable domain (missing parts from reference TRBV5-1 and TRBJ2-3): KAGVTQTPRYLIKTRGQQVTLSCSPISGHRSVSWYQQTPGQGLQFLFEYFSETQRNKGNFPGRFSGRQFSNSRSEMNVSTLELGDSALYLCASSLARGGTDTQYFGPGTRLTVL.